Listed below are T cell receptor beta chains from one sample, sequenced in a study of blood T cells in healthy people across ages. TCRdb called the 5' RACE reads again in MiXCR, with one record for every CDR3 protein. The sample carries hundreds of thousands of distinct CDR3 sequences, 20% to 25% recorded once. This sample was also put to use in a study of T cells of mothers and their children.

The sample taken for sequencing was blood. The receptor source for this set is a boy younger than 18 in good health. Both conserved end residues are part of each CDR3. The D gene is left open where the match is weak. The size field is filled for only some rows; it gives once, few, many or a size class.

TGTGCCAGCAGCTTACAGGGACTAGCGGACAATGAGCAGTTCTTC	CASSLQGLADNEQFF	many	TRBV7-9	TRBJ2-1	TRBD2
TGTGCCAGCAGCGGGACCCCCCATGGCTACACCTTC	CASSGTPHGYTF	few	TRBV12-3/TRBV12-4	TRBJ1-2	.
TGTGCCAGCAGTATCTGGGACAGTGATAATCAGCCCCAGCATTTT	CASSIWDSDNQPQHF	.	TRBV6-1	TRBJ1-5	TRBD1
TGTGCCAGCAGCGCAGGGGAAACGGAGCAGTACTTC	CASSAGETEQYF	.	TRBV7-9	TRBJ2-7	.
TGTGCCAGCAGCAAACGAGGACTGGCGAACACCGGGGAGCTGTTTTTT	CASSKRGLANTGELFF	few	TRBV7-2	TRBJ2-2	.
TGTGCCATCAGTTCCGACAGGGGCCCTCAAGAGACCCAGTACTTC	CAISSDRGPQETQYF	few	TRBV10-3	TRBJ2-5	TRBD1
TGTGCCAGCAGCCGCGGGACAGAAGGCTACACCTTC	CASSRGTEGYTF	few	TRBV3-1	TRBJ1-2	TRBD1
TGTGCCAGCAGCGAGACTAGCGGGTGGGATGAGCAGTTCTTC	CASSETSGWDEQFF	.	TRBV7-9	TRBJ2-1	TRBD2
TGCAGCGTGGAGTGTAGCACTGAAGCTTTCTTT	CSVECSTEAFF	few	TRBV29-1	TRBJ1-1	.
TGTGCCAGCAGTTTTGGACAGCTAACGCGTTATGGCTACACCTTC	CASSFGQLTRYGYTF	.	TRBV28	TRBJ1-2	.
TGCAGTGCTAGATCCACTAGCGGGGGGAGGGATGAGCAGTTCTTC	CSARSTSGGRDEQFF	few	TRBV20-1	TRBJ2-1	TRBD2
TGTGCCAGCAGTCCAGGACTAGGGCGCCCAGATACGCAGTATTTT	CASSPGLGRPDTQYF	.	TRBV2	TRBJ2-3	TRBD2
TGCAGTGCTACGGGACAAACCTACGAGCAGTACTTC	CSATGQTYEQYF	few	TRBV20-1	TRBJ2-7	.
TGTGCCAGCAGCTTATTCGTACACCTATCCTACAATGAGCAGTTCTTC	CASSLFVHLSYNEQFF	few	TRBV7-9	TRBJ2-1	.
TGTGCCACTCAAGGGGATGCCTACGAGCAGTACTTC	CATQGDAYEQYF	.	TRBV7-9	TRBJ2-7	.
TGTGCCAGCAGCGTAACGAGCGGAACCTACGAGCAGTACTTC	CASSVTSGTYEQYF	few	TRBV9	TRBJ2-7	.
TGTGCCAGCAGCTTACAGGGATGGGGGTTGGGAGGGAATGAGCAGTTCTTC	CASSLQGWGLGGNEQFF	few	TRBV7-9	TRBJ2-1	TRBD2
TGCGCCAGCAGCTTGTGGACAGGGGCGAACACCGGGGAGCTGTTTTTT	CASSLWTGANTGELFF	.	TRBV5-1	TRBJ2-2	TRBD1
TGTGCCAGCAGCTCCCGTTCTATGCCTGACACAGATACGCAGTATTTT	CASSSRSMPDTDTQYF	few	TRBV11-3	TRBJ2-3	.
TGTGCCAGCAGTTTTGGGCAGGGGGGGACCCAGTACTTC	CASSFGQGGTQYF	many	TRBV12-3/TRBV12-4	TRBJ2-5	.
TGTGCCAGCAGTTACGGGACAGGGCCTTCACCCCTCCACTTT	CASSYGTGPSPLHF	.	TRBV6-5	TRBJ1-6	TRBD1
TGTGCCAGCAGCTTAGTGGCAGGGGGCAATGAGCAGTTCTTC	CASSLVAGGNEQFF	few	TRBV7-9	TRBJ2-1	TRBD1
TGTGCCAGCAGCTTAGTGATAGCGGGACTCTTCAATGAGCAGTTCTTC	CASSLVIAGLFNEQFF	few	TRBV7-9	TRBJ2-1	TRBD2
TGTGCCAGCAGCCAAGAAACAGGGGCCGCCTCCTACGAGCAGTACTTC	CASSQETGAASYEQYF	.	TRBV4-2	TRBJ2-7	TRBD1
TGTGCCAGCAGCCAAGCAGGCAGCGGGGGGCCTAGCACAGATACGCAGTATTTT	CASSQAGSGGPSTDTQYF	.	TRBV4-2	TRBJ2-3	TRBD2
TGTGCCAGCAGCTTGGTTGTTTTCGAGGACGAGCAGTACTTC	CASSLVVFEDEQYF	.	TRBV5-6	TRBJ2-7	.
TGCGCCAGCAGCCAAGACCAAAGCCGCACAGATACGCAGTATTTT	CASSQDQSRTDTQYF	once	TRBV4-1	TRBJ2-3	.
TGCAGCGTCGTGCGTGGAGATACGCAGTATTTT	CSVVRGDTQYF	few	TRBV29-1	TRBJ2-3	.
TGCGCCAGCAGCTCGGACCACAGGGCCATGAACACTGAAGCTTTCTTT	CASSSDHRAMNTEAFF	few	TRBV5-1	TRBJ1-1	.
TGTGCCACCCGGGCTGAAGGGGACACCATATATTTT	CATRAEGDTIYF	.	TRBV15	TRBJ1-3	.
TGTGCCAGCAGCCAAGTAGCGGGGGGGCTCAATGAGCAGTTCTTC	CASSQVAGGLNEQFF	few	TRBV6-5	TRBJ2-1	TRBD2
TGTGCCAGCAGCCCCCGCTTGATCGGAACCTACGAGCAGTACTTC	CASSPRLIGTYEQYF	many	TRBV9	TRBJ2-7	.
TGTGCCAGCAGCCCTCAAGCGGGGACCTCCTACGAGCAGTACTTC	CASSPQAGTSYEQYF	.	TRBV4-2	TRBJ2-7	TRBD2
TGTGCCAGCAGCCCGGGTTTAGAGGATGGCTACACCTTC	CASSPGLEDGYTF	.	TRBV9	TRBJ1-2	.
TGTGCCAGCAGCTTAGTTTCCGGACAGGGCAACGAGCAGTACTTC	CASSLVSGQGNEQYF	few	TRBV7-2	TRBJ2-7	TRBD1
TGTGCCAGCAGCTTAGAAGCAGCGGGACTATACAATGAGCAGTTCTTC	CASSLEAAGLYNEQFF	few	TRBV7-2	TRBJ2-1	TRBD2
TGTGCCAGCAGTGAAGGGGTGGGGACCCAGTACTTC	CASSEGVGTQYF	.	TRBV2	TRBJ2-5	.
TGCAGCGGGGACACTGGGGCCAACGTCCTGACTTTC	CSGDTGANVLTF	.	TRBV29-1	TRBJ2-6	.
TGCAGTGCTTCCTGGAGAGGCTCACAAGAGACCCAGTACTTC	CSASWRGSQETQYF	.	TRBV20-1	TRBJ2-5	.
TGCGCCAGCAGGATAGCGGGAGATTACGGGGAGCTGTTTTTT	CASRIAGDYGELFF	few	TRBV5-1	TRBJ2-2	TRBD2